This TCR beta chain derives from a study of T cell repertoires in cytomegalovirus infection. Study at large: Selected CMV epitopes included recently identified HLA-C-restricted ones as well as well-studied HLA-B-restricted ones. Both a matching HLA type and CMV infection were indicated by public TCR beta signatures.

Trimming took 2 bases from V and 6 from J, leaving 15 bases between them. From germline, CDR1 is SGDLS and CDR2 YYNGEE. This CDR3 has 14 amino acids. There are a few counts of this clonotype. As yet, its antigen is unknown. TCRdb called the reads again in MiXCR, with one record for every CDR3 protein. The repertoire holds some 900,000 distinct CDR3 sequences, approximately 29% seen once, with 9.5% to 15% in the top ten. Study results and caveats: Individuals carrying CMV plus the relevant HLA were identified by cumulative frequency of public TCR beta families. HLA-C-restricted CMV-specific TCR beta clonotypes were dominant in the ex vivo response.

The source is a human donor in good health (CMV status not recorded). Some clones in this sample may be carry-over from other donors' samples. The chain uses TRBV9 and TRBJ2-7, with a possible D match to TRBD2 (6 bases). The sequencing here drew on cultured CD8+ T cells from PBMCs, taken from culture after CMV antigen stimulation. The CDR3 DNA sequence: TGTGCCAGCAGCGTTGGCGGGAACAAGGGCGAGCAGTACTTC. Its translation is CASSVGGNKGEQYF. The variable domain in full, with the rest retrieved from reference TRBV9 and TRBJ2-7, is DSGVTQTPKHLITATGQRVTLRCSPRSGDLSVYWYQQSLDQGLQFLIQYYNGEERAKGNILERFSAQQFPDLHSELNLSSLELGDSALYFCASSVGGNKGEQYFGPGTRLTVT.